This T cell receptor beta chain was recorded in a study of T cell changes during pregnancy in multiple sclerosis. Trimming left V 2 bases short and J 2 bases short, with 9 bases between. CDR3 size: 15 residues. In germline, CDR1 is KGHSH, CDR2 LQKENI. The table came from immunoSEQ multiplex PCR; TCRdb's copy has only in-frame clones and leaves some out. This sample has approximately 80,000 clones, with roughly nine tenths found just once. The chain is built from TRBV18 and TRBJ2-2, with D perhaps matching TRBD1 (6 bases). Material: PBMCs, obtained in the first trimester of pregnancy. The receptor's source is a female donor in good health, serving as a control in a pregnancy study. Some clones in this sample may be carry-over from other donors' samples. CDR3 region: CASSPGDTNTGELFF. CDR3 DNA: TGTGCCAGCTCACCAGGGGACACTAACACCGGGGAGCTGTTTTTT. Full variable domain (missing parts from reference TRBV18 and TRBJ2-2): NAGVMQNPRHLVRRRGQEARLRCSPMKGHSHVYWYRQLPEEGLKFMVYLQKENIIDESGMPKERFSAEFPKEGPSILRIQQVVRGDSAAYFCASSPGDTNTGELFFGEGSRLTVL.